This T cell receptor beta chain was captured in a study of identical twins. In germline, CDR1 is SGHRS, CDR2 YFSETQ. The CDR3 has 14 amino acids. V shed 4 bases and J shed 0 bases, with 9 bases lying between them. The table lists this clonotype with a few counts. MiXCR was run by TCRdb on the 5' RACE reads, yielding one entry per CDR3 protein. The table includes 500,000 to 650,000 distinct CDR3 sequences, about 7% detected once. The same sample was also used in a study of yellow fever vaccine responses in identical twins.

The V gene is TRBV5-1, the J gene TRBJ2-3; no reliable D call. This clonotype was obtained from a woman under 30 in good health. What was sequenced was PBMCs. The CDR3 DNA is TGCGCCAGCAGCCAGGTAGCAAGCACAGATACGCAGTATTTT. Protein product: CASSQVASTDTQYF.